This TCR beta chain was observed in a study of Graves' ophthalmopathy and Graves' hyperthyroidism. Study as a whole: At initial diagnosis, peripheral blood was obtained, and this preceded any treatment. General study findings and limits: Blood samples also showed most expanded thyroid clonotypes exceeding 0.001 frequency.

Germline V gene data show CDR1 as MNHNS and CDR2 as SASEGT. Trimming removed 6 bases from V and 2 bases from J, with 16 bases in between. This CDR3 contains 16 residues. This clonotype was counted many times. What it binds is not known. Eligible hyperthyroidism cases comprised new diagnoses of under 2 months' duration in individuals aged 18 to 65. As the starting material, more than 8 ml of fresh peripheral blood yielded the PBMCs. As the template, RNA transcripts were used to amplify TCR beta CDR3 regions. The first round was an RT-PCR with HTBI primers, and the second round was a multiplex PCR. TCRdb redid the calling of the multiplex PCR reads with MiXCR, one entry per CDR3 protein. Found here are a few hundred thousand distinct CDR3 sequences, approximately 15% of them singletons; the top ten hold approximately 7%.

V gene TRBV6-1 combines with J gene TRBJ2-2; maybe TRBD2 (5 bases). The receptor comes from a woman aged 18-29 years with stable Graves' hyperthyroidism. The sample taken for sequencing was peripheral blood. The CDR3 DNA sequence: TGTGCCAGCAGCCTCTGGGCCAGCGGCAACACCGGGGAGCTGTTTTTT. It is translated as CASSLWASGNTGELFF.